What follows are 26 T cell receptor beta chains derived from one specimen sequenced in a study of graft-versus-host responses after intestinal transplantation. Their target antigens are unknown. Assay used: immunoSEQ multiplex PCR; TCRdb lists only in-frame clones, some missing. The sample consists of under 150,000 clones, about 95% of them appearing once. The specimen was unstimulated CD8+ T cells sorted from spleen or lymph node cells, collected before intestinal transplant. Receptors were obtained from a human donor who received an intestinal transplant.

This sequence joins TRBV28 and TRBJ2-1, with D perhaps matching TRBD2 (6 bases). Trimming shortened V by 1 base and J by 4 bases, and 11 bases separated the two germline ends. The CDR3 has 15 residues. CDR1 MDHEN and CDR2 SYDVKM come from the germline V gene. In nucleotides, the CDR3 is TGTGCCAGCAGTTTATCGGCGGGAATTTACAATGAGCAGTTCTTC. It encodes CASSLSAGIYNEQFF.

The chain joins TRBV7-9 to TRBJ2-4, with D possibly being TRBD1 (5 bases). Trimming pared 1 base from V and 3 bases from J, leaving 7 bases between. The CDR3 spans 14 residues. CDR1 SEHNR and CDR2 FQNEAQ come from the germline V gene (reference sequence). CDR3 sequence: CASSLVRGKNIQYF. The DNA for the CDR3 is TGTGCCAGCAGCTTAGTTAGGGGCAAAAACATTCAGTACTTC. The variable domain in full, completed from reference TRBV7-9 and TRBJ2-4, reads DTGVSQNPRHKITKRGQNVTFRCDPISEHNRLYWYRQTLGQGPEFLTYFQNEAQLEKSRLLSDRFSAERPKGSFSTLEIQRTEQGDSAMYLCASSLVRGKNIQYFGAGTRLSVL.

V is TRBV28 and J is TRBJ2-7, with D maybe TRBD1 (5 bases). Trimming shortened V by 2 bases and J by 2 bases, and 13 bases separated the two germline ends. Germline V CDR1 and CDR2: MDHEN, SYDVKM. The CDR3 extends over 15 amino acids. CDR3 in amino acids: CASSLTGRVAYEQYF. In DNA, the CDR3 is TGTGCCAGCAGTTTAACAGGCAGGGTTGCCTACGAGCAGTACTTC.

The DNA for the CDR3 is TGTGCCAGCTCCGCTTTGGGGCTACTATACGAGCAGTACTTC. The encoded protein is CASSALGLLYEQYF. The rearrangement joins TRBV27 to TRBJ2-7; D is perhaps TRBD1 (5 bases). Germline CDR1 MNHEY, CDR2 SMNVEV (reference sequence). This CDR3 is built from 14 residues. V dropped 8 bases and J dropped 4 bases, with 18 bases sitting between them.

J is TRBJ2-3 and V is TRBV6-5; TRBD1 might be the D (6 bases). Per germline, CDR1 MNHEY and CDR2 SVGAGI. The CDR3 runs 15 residues. Trimming removed 0 bases at V and 3 bases at J, with 10 bases between. CDR3 region: CASSYSPQGTDTQYF. DNA for the CDR3: TGTGCCAGCAGTTACTCGCCACAGGGAACAGATACGCAGTATTTT.

The chain links TRBV6-5 to TRBJ2-1; D is possibly TRBD1 (6 bases). The V end was cut by 2 bases, the J end by 6 bases, with 14 bases between. This CDR3 is built from 15 residues. Germline CDR1 MNHEY, CDR2 SVGAGI. The CDR3 spells CASSYMGTGRNEQFF. CDR3 nucleotides: TGTGCCAGCAGTTACATGGGAACAGGGCGCAATGAGCAGTTCTTC.

The rearrangement links TRBV7-9 to TRBJ2-3, with D uncertain. V lost 3 bases to trimming and J lost 4 bases, with 17 bases between them. This CDR3 has 16 residues. The germline CDR1 and CDR2 sequences are SEHNR and FQNEAQ (reference sequence). Here the CDR3 DNA reads TGTGCCAGCAGCTTCCGGAGTGGCGATATCGCAGATACGCAGTATTTT. This translates into CASSFRSGDIADTQYF.

V gene TRBV27 combines with J gene TRBJ2-3, with TRBD1 identical over 7 bases. Germline CDR1 MNHEY, CDR2 SMNVEV (reference sequence). This CDR3 is built from 12 residues. Trimming at V came to 4 bases and at J to 6 bases, leaving 1 base not matched to a gene. The CDR3 spells CASSSDRDTQYF. The CDR3 nucleotides read TGTGCCAGCAGTTCGGACAGGGATACGCAGTATTTT.

V is TRBV2 and J is TRBJ1-1; D possibly corresponds to TRBD1 (5 bases). Germline loops: CDR1 SNHLY, CDR2 FYNNEI. The V end was cut by 5 bases, the J end by 1 base, with 8 bases between. The CDR3 totals 13 residues. CDR3 nucleotides: TGTGCCAGCAGTTTTGGACAGAACACTGAAGCTTTCTTT. Protein: CASSFGQNTEAFF. Using reference TRBV2 and TRBJ1-1 for the parts outside the CDR3, the full variable domain is EPEVTQTPSHQVTQMGQEVILRCVPISNHLYFYWYRQILGQKVEFLVSFYNNEISEKSEIFDDQFSVERPDGSNFTLKIRSTKLEDSAMYFCASSFGQNTEAFFGQGTRLTVV.

The chain couples TRBV29-1 to TRBJ1-5, with D possibly TRBD1 on 5 matching bases. From germline, CDR1 is SQVTM and CDR2 ANQGSEA. Between the trimmed V and J ends, which lost 4 bases and 1 base, there was a span of 8 bases. The CDR3 has 13 amino acids. The CDR3: CSVVWGSNQPQHF. The CDR3 DNA sequence: TGCAGCGTTGTGTGGGGGAGCAATCAGCCCCAGCATTTT.

This clone has just a few counts. The rearrangement joins TRBV7-3 to TRBJ2-5; D may be TRBD2 (6 bases). This CDR3 is 15 amino acids long. V was trimmed by 4 bases and J by 5 bases, leaving 17 bases between them. Germline V lookup: CDR1 SGHTA, CDR2 FQGTGA. CDR3 coding DNA: TGTGCCAGCAGCTCAGGAGGCCTCCGGGGGGAGACCCAGTACTTC. Protein product: CASSSGGLRGETQYF.

This sequence joins TRBV19 and TRBJ2-1, with TRBD2 identical over 10 bases. CDR1 is LNHDA and CDR2 is SQIVND in the germline V gene (reference sequence). V gave up 5 bases and J gave up 4 bases; unmatched junction bases: 5. CDR3 length: 15 amino acids. CDR3 residues: CASSLTSGIYNEQFF. The CDR3, as DNA: TGTGCCAGTAGTTTAACTAGCGGGATTTACAATGAGCAGTTCTTC. Drawing the rest from reference TRBV19 and TRBJ2-1, the complete variable domain is DGGITQSPKYLFRKEGQNVTLSCEQNLNHDAMYWYRQDPGQGLRLIYYSQIVNDFQKGDIAEGYSVSREKKESFPLTVTSAQKNPTAFYLCASSLTSGIYNEQFFGPGTRLTVL.

The J gene is TRBJ2-3, the V gene TRBV28; no clear D. V lost 3 bases to trimming and J lost 4 bases, with 5 bases between them. The CDR3 consists of 12 residues. The germline V gene has CDR1 MDHEN and CDR2 SYDVKM. The CDR3: CASSFGSDTQYF. CDR3 sequence (DNA): TGTGCCAGCAGTTTCGGGTCAGATACGCAGTATTTT.

The chain employs TRBV5-6 and TRBJ2-1; unclear D gene. Germline CDR1 is SGHDT and CDR2 is YYEEEE. The CDR3 totals 14 residues. The V and J ends lost 6 bases and 8 bases respectively, with 18 bases between them. CDR3 sequence (DNA): TGTGCCAGCATCCTTTGGGTTGTTGGGGATGAGCAGTTCTTC. Translating it yields CASILWVVGDEQFF. The variable domain in full, completed from reference TRBV5-6 and TRBJ2-1, reads DAGVTQSPTHLIKTRGQQVTLRCSPKSGHDTVSWYQQALGQGPQFIFQYYEEEERQRGNFPDRFSGHQFPNYSSELNVNALLLGDSALYLCASILWVVGDEQFFGPGTRLTVL.

V is TRBV4-3 and J is TRBJ2-3; D may be TRBD1 (6 bases). The CDR3 spans 15 residues. In germline, CDR1 is LGHNA, CDR2 YSLEER. V dropped 0 bases and J dropped 3 bases, with 10 bases sitting between them. CDR3 residues: CASSQEGARTDTQYF. CDR3 sequence (DNA): TGCGCCAGCAGCCAAGAGGGGGCACGGACAGATACGCAGTATTTT.

The chain combines TRBV6-5 with TRBJ2-5, with 7 bases fitting TRBD2. Germline CDR1 is MNHEY and CDR2 is SVGAGI. V gave up 7 bases and J gave up 1 base; unmatched junction bases: 9. The CDR3 loop spans 15 amino acids. CDR3 DNA sequence: TGTGCCAGCACCCGCGTGGGAGGGGCCCAAGAGACCCAGTACTTC. This codes for CASTRVGGAQETQYF.

About this clone itself: This sample also contains other DNA sequences that code for the same CDR3. The chain recombines TRBV28 with TRBJ2-5, with D tentatively TRBD2 (7 bases). CDR1 is MDHEN, CDR2 SYDVKM, per germline. CDR3 length: 13 amino acids. Trimming shortened V by 3 bases and J by 4 bases, and 9 bases separated the two germline ends. The CDR3 is CASSLGGGETQYF. For the CDR3, the DNA is TGTGCCAGCAGTTTGGGAGGGGGAGAGACCCAGTACTTC. Filled out from reference TRBV28 and TRBJ2-5, the complete variable domain reads DVKVTQSSRYLVKRTGEKVFLECVQDMDHENMFWYRQDPGLGLRLIYFSYDVKMKEKGDIPEGYSVSREKKERFSLILESASTNQTSMYLCASSLGGGETQYFGPGTRLLVL.

The V gene is TRBV7-9, the J gene TRBJ2-1; 7 bases map to TRBD2. With V trimmed by 0 bases and J by 1 base, 6 bases remained unmatched. This CDR3 is 17 amino acids long. CDR1 is SEHNR, CDR2 FQNEAQ, per germline (reference sequence). The CDR3 here is CASSLAVASGSYNEQFF. CDR3 bases: TGTGCCAGCAGCTTAGCCGTGGCTAGCGGTTCCTACAATGAGCAGTTCTTC.

Notes on this clone: At one end the junction does not follow the germline gene, possibly because of a read error. The gene calls are TRBV7-7 and TRBJ2-1, with TRBD2 matching over 10 bases. The CDR3 is made up of 18 amino acids. Germline V CDR1 and CDR2: SSHAT, FNYEAQ (reference sequence). The CDR3, as DNA: TGTGCTAGCAGCGCGACCGATAGCGGGAGGAGGTTTTTCAATGAGCAGTTCTTC. Its protein product is CASSATDSGRRFFNEQFF. Together with reference TRBV7-7 and TRBJ2-1, the CDR3 gives the full variable domain: GAGVSQSPRYKVTKRGQDVTLRCDPISSHATLYWYQQALGQGPEFLTYFNYEAQPDKSGLPSDRFSAERPEGSISTLTIQRTEQRDSAMYRCASSATDSGRRFFNEQFFGPGTRLTVL.

The chain combines TRBV4-1 with TRBJ2-1; D is perhaps TRBD2 (6 bases). Germline CDR1 is MGHRA and CDR2 is YSYEKL. Trimming took 4 bases from V and 3 from J, leaving 19 bases between them. This CDR3 is 17 amino acids long. The CDR3 protein is CASSPLWDFSIYNEQFF. The DNA for the CDR3 is TGCGCCAGCAGCCCATTATGGGACTTCTCTATCTACAATGAGCAGTTCTTC.

A single count supports this clone. The CDR3 loop is CASSLGTGNGYTF. CDR3 DNA sequence: TGTGCCAGCAGTTTAGGAACAGGGAATGGCTACACCTTC. The V and J genes are TRBV28 and TRBJ1-2; weak D call: TRBD1 (6 bases). The germline V gene has CDR1 MDHEN and CDR2 SYDVKM. The CDR3 has 13 residues. Trimming removed 2 bases at V and 6 bases at J, with 10 bases between.

The V gene is TRBV21-1, the J gene TRBJ1-5. TRBV21-1 is a recognized pseudogene. The CDR3 is made up of 21 amino acids. The CDR3 protein is CASSKKGAPAGRLYSNQPQHF. The CDR3 DNA sequence: TGTGCCAGCAGCAAAAAAGGTGCGCCGGCGGGACGCCTTTATAGCAATCAGCCCCAGCATTTT.

V gene TRBV10-3 combines with J gene TRBJ2-7, with D perhaps given as TRBD1 or TRBD2 (5 bases each). Trimming pared 2 bases from V and 2 bases from J, leaving 10 bases between. The germline CDR1 and CDR2 sequences are ENHRY and SYGVKD. The CDR3 has 14 amino acids. CDR3 DNA: TGTGCCATCAGTGAGGGGACGGAGACCTACGAGCAGTACTTC. Amino acid sequence: CAISEGTETYEQYF.

The chain carries TRBV6-5 and TRBJ2-2; 7 positions agree with TRBD2. This CDR3 spans 14 amino acids. V shed 7 bases, J shed 9 bases, and the junction held 11 bases outside the gene matches. CDR1 and CDR2 from the germline V gene are MNHEY and SVGAGI. Here the CDR3 reads CASTTASGWRELFF. The CDR3 DNA reads TGTGCCAGCACCACGGCTAGCGGTTGGCGGGAGCTGTTTTTT.

The chain couples TRBV7-6 to TRBJ2-1, with unresolved D. Germline V gene lookup returns CDR1 SGHVS and CDR2 FNYEAQ. Trimming stripped 8 bases from V and 2 bases from J, with 7 bases between. CDR3 length: 12 residues. CDR3 loop: CASARTYNEQFF. The DNA of the CDR3 is TGTGCCAGCGCGCGAACCTACAATGAGCAGTTCTTC. The entire variable domain, with the rest obtained from reference TRBV7-6 and TRBJ2-1, is as follows: GAGVSQSPRYKVTKRGQDVALRCDPISGHVSLYWYRQALGQGPEFLTYFNYEAQQDKSGLPNDRFSAERPEGSISTLTIQRTEQRDSAMYRCASARTYNEQFFGPGTRLTVL.

The genes are TRBV5-6 and TRBJ2-7; the D is unclear. Trimming pared 0 bases from V and 5 bases from J, leaving 9 bases between. The CDR3 consists of 13 residues. Germline CDR1 and CDR2: SGHDT and YYEEEE. The CDR3 DNA reads TGTGCCAGCAGCTTGGGTCGGTCTCACGAGCAGTACTTC. As protein: CASSLGRSHEQYF.